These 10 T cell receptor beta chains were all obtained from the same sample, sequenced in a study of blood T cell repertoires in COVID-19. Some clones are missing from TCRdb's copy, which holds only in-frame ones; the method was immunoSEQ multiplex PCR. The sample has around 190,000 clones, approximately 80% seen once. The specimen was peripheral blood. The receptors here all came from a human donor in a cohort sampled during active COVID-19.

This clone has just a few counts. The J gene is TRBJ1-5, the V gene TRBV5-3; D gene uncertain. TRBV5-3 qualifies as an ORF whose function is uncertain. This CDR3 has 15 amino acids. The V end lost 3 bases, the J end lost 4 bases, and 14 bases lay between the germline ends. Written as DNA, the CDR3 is TGTGCCAGAAGCTCAGGATCCCTACAAAATCAGCCCCAGCATTTT. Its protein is CARSSGSLQNQPQHF.

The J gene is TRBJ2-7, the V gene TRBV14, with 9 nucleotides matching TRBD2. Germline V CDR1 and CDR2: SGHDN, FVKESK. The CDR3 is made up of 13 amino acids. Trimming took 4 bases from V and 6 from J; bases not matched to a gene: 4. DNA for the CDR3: TGTGCCAGCAGCCCAGCGGGAGGCTCCGAGCAGTACTTC. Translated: CASSPAGGSEQYF.

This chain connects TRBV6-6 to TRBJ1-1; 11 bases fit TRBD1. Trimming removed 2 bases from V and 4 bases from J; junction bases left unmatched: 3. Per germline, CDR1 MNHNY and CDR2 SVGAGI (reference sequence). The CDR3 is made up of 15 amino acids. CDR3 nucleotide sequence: TGTGCCAGCAGTTACCCAGGACAGGGGGCCACTGAAGCTTTCTTT. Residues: CASSYPGQGATEAFF.

CDR3 DNA sequence: TGTGCCAGCAGCTTGGTACAGGACAACACTGAAGCTTTCTTT. Translating it yields CASSLVQDNTEAFF. The rearrangement joins TRBV7-9 to TRBJ1-1, with D perhaps TRBD1 (5 bases). Germline CDR1 reads SEHNR; CDR2 reads FQNEAQ (reference sequence). This CDR3 spans 14 amino acids. Trimming stripped 3 bases from V and 2 bases from J, with 10 bases between.

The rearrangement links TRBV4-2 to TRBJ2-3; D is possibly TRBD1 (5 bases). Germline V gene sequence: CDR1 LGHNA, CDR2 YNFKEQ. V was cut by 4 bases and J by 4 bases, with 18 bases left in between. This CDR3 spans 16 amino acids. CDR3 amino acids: CASSPAAGKRADTQYF. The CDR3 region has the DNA TGTGCCAGCAGCCCCGCGGCAGGGAAAAGGGCAGATACGCAGTATTTT.

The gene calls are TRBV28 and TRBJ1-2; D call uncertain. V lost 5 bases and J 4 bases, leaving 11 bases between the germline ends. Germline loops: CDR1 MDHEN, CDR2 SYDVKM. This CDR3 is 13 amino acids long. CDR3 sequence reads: CASSRREAYGYTF. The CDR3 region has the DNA TGTGCCAGCAGTAGGAGGGAGGCCTATGGCTACACCTTC.

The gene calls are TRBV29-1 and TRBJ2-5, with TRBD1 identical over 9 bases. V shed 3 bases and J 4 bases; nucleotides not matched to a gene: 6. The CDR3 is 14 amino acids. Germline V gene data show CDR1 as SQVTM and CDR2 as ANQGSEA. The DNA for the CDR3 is TGCAGCGTTGATAGAAACAGGGGGCGAGAGACCCAGTACTTC. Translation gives CSVDRNRGRETQYF.

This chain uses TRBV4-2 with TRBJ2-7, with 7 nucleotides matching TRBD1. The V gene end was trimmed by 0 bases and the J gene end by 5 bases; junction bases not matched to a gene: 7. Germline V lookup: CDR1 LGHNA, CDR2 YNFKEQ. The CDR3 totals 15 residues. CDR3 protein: CASSQEWSRGNEQYF. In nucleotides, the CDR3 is TGTGCCAGCAGCCAAGAGTGGAGCAGGGGGAACGAGCAGTACTTC.

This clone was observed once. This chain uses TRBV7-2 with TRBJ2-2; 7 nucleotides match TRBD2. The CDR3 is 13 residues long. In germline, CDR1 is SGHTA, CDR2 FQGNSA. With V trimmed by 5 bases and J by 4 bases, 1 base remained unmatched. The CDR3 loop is CASSSGVTGELFF. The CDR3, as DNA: TGTGCCAGCAGCAGCGGGGTCACCGGGGAGCTGTTTTTT.

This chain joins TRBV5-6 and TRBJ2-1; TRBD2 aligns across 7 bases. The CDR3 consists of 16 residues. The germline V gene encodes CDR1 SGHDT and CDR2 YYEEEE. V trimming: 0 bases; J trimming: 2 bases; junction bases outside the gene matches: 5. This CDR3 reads CASSLARGRPYNEQFF. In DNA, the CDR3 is TGTGCCAGCAGCTTGGCACGCGGGAGACCCTACAATGAGCAGTTCTTC.